Here is one T cell receptor (beta chain) with its context. The CDR3 is made up of 14 amino acids. V was trimmed by 5 bases and J by 4 bases, leaving 14 bases between them. Germline loops: CDR1 LNHDA, CDR2 SQIVND (reference sequence). This sample is drawn from a study of response to subunit inactivated influenza vaccine. In TCRdb, the RT-PCR reads were re-called with MiXCR into one record per CDR3 protein. The sample contains about 170,000 distinct CDR3 sequences, more than 10% of which appear only once. This sample also belongs to another study, concerning T cells expressing NK-cell markers. That work states: Making the TCR beta cDNA relied on 5'RACE template switching with UMIs.

This sequence originates from a man aged 45-60 years who received an inactivated influenza vaccine. V is TRBV19 and J is TRBJ1-1, with a possible D match to TRBD1 (5 bases). Specimen: CD8+ T cells sorted from PBMCs, collected roughly 12 days after vaccination. In nucleotides, the CDR3 is TGTGCCAGTAGTCCCTGGGGGGGAATCACTGAAGCTTTCTTT. Translation gives CASSPWGGITEAFF.